This record covers a single T cell receptor beta chain. This sample was taken from a study of blood T cell repertoires in COVID-19. Study details: Samples taken during acute and convalescent COVID-19 were collected in the United States, Italy and Spain. T cells, B-cell-depleted T cells, or PBMCs supplied cDNA or gDNA.

How the authors handled the data: Nucleated cell counts were estimated from reference gene primer amplification. Only in-frame clones appear in the TCRdb table, and some are missing; sequencing was by immunoSEQ multiplex PCR. V and J calls plus clone size are reproduced from that table; the DNA served to infer D and trimming. This sample has around 260,000 clones, with about 93% found just once. This CDR3 is built from 15 residues. Trimming at V came to 5 bases and at J to 4 bases, leaving 5 bases not matched to a gene. From germline, CDR1 is MDHEN and CDR2 SYDVKM. Material for sequencing was PBMCs or T cells enriched from blood (not recorded which). The chain uses TRBV28 and TRBJ2-5; TRBD2 matches 12 bases. This receptor was obtained from a woman aged 25 to 39 who had recovered from COVID-19. The CDR3 reads CASSLRLAGAETQYF. The DNA for the CDR3 is TGTGCCAGCAGTCTCCGACTAGCGGGAGCAGAGACCCAGTACTTC.